This entry lists 31 T cell receptor beta chains sequenced from one sample in a study of human T cells and chemical hapten exposure. Each CDR3 protein is one row after TCRdb ran MiXCR on the RACE reads. This table has around 160,000 distinct CDR3 sequences, approximately 15% appearing once. Specified time point: patch test 1, 2 weeks after DPC sensitization. Treatment specified: therapeutic diphenylcyclopropenone sensitization with weekly scalp DPC. Material: whole blood, obtained in connection with sensitization to the hapten diphenylcyclopropenone (DPC). All receptors derive from a woman in her twenties or thirties with alopecia areata. Some clones in this sample may be carry-over from other donors' samples.

V usage is TRBV28 and J usage is TRBJ2-1; D is uncertain. Trimming left V 5 bases short and J 7 bases short, with 6 bases between. This CDR3 is built from 11 residues. Per germline, CDR1 MDHEN and CDR2 SYDVKM. This CDR3 reads CASSIRNEQFF. In nucleotides, the CDR3 is TGTGCCAGCAGTATAAGGAATGAGCAGTTCTTC.

The V call is TRBV28, the J call TRBJ2-7, with 11 bases aligning to TRBD2. This CDR3 spans 13 amino acids. V trimming: 6 bases; J trimming: 7 bases; junction bases outside the gene matches: 5. Germline CDR1 reads MDHEN; CDR2 reads SYDVKM. The CDR3 nucleotides read TGTGCCAGCAGACTAGCGGGGGTGTGGGAGCAGTACTTC. Translating gives CASRLAGVWEQYF. Based on the CDR3 plus reference TRBV28 and TRBJ2-7, the full variable domain is DVKVTQSSRYLVKRTGEKVFLECVQDMDHENMFWYRQDPGLGLRLIYFSYDVKMKEKGDIPEGYSVSREKKERFSLILESASTNQTSMYLCASRLAGVWEQYFGPGTRLTVT.

The chain carries TRBV29-1 and TRBJ2-7, with TRBD2 identical over 7 bases. Germline CDR1 reads SQVTM; CDR2 reads ANQGSEA. V was pared by 6 bases and J by 3 bases, with 5 bases of the junction left unmatched. CDR3 size: 12 residues. CDR3 protein: CSVVTSSYEQYF. The CDR3 DNA follows: TGCAGCGTAGTGACTAGCAGCTACGAGCAGTACTTC.

The chain recombines TRBV12-3 or TRBV12-4 with TRBJ1-1; D not resolved. The ends were cut back, 7 bases at V and 7 bases at J, with 13 bases in the middle. This CDR3 spans 12 amino acids. The CDR3 spells CASTSQEGEAFF. The DNA for the CDR3 is TGTGCCAGCACCTCTCAAGAGGGTGAAGCTTTCTTT.

The chain employs TRBV12-3 or TRBV12-4 and TRBJ2-7; perhaps TRBD1 as D (6 bases). V lost 5 bases and J lost 7, with 9 bases in between. The CDR3 is 11 amino acids. CDR3 sequence: CASSGQIEQYF. The CDR3 bases are TGTGCCAGCAGTGGACAGATTGAGCAGTACTTC.

V is TRBV28 and J is TRBJ2-2; D remains ambiguous. V lost 7 bases to trimming and J lost 0 bases, with 9 bases between them. This CDR3 has 14 amino acids. In germline, CDR1 is MDHEN, CDR2 SYDVKM. The CDR3 coding sequence is TGTGCCAGCATATCTGAGGCGAACACCGGGGAGCTGTTTTTT. It specifies CASISEANTGELFF.

The chain carries TRBV5-1 and TRBJ2-3; no firm D call. V lost 0 bases, J lost 6 bases, and 11 bases lay in between. The CDR3 has 14 residues. The germline V gene encodes CDR1 SGHRS and CDR2 YFSETQ. The CDR3, as DNA: TGCGCCAGCAGCTTGGAAGCTGTGGGGGATACGCAGTATTTT. This translates into CASSLEAVGDTQYF.

The V and J genes are TRBV7-9 and TRBJ2-7; D perhaps matches TRBD2 (5 bases). The CDR3 length is 14 residues. The V gene's germline CDR1 is SEHNR and CDR2 FQNEAQ (reference sequence). Trimming pared 3 bases from V and 0 bases from J, leaving 9 bases between. The CDR3 nucleotides read TGTGCCAGCAGCTTCCCAGCGGCCTCCTACGAGCAGTACTTC. Amino acids: CASSFPAASYEQYF.

This clonotype was observed a handful of times. The chain links TRBV6-2 or TRBV6-3 to TRBJ2-7; the match to TRBD2 covers 8 bases. CDR3 length: 18 amino acids. Trimming removed 3 bases from V and 4 bases from J; junction bases left unmatched: 17. CDR1 MNHEY and CDR2 SVGEGT come from the germline V gene. The CDR3 spells CASSYARFRAGAGYEQYF. The CDR3 DNA sequence: TGTGCCAGCAGTTATGCCCGGTTTCGAGCGGGAGCGGGATACGAGCAGTACTTC.

This clonotype was seen a handful of times. The rearrangement joins TRBV6-2 or TRBV6-3 to TRBJ1-1; D remains unclear. Germline V gives CDR1 MNHEY, CDR2 SVGEGT. V lost 7 bases to trimming and J lost 5 bases, with 11 bases between them. This CDR3 is 12 amino acids long. The CDR3 coding sequence is TGTGCCAGCACTCACCTCGGGACTGAAGCTTTCTTT. Protein: CASTHLGTEAFF.

In its sample, this clonotype was seen many times. The J gene is TRBJ1-5, the V gene TRBV7-2, with D hard to call. The ends were cut back, 5 bases at V and 0 bases at J, with 5 bases in the middle. CDR3 length: 13 residues. Germline V gives CDR1 SGHTA, CDR2 FQGNSA. For the CDR3, the DNA is TGTGCCAGCAGCCGTTATAGCAATCAGCCCCAGCATTTT. This gives the protein CASSRYSNQPQHF.

The rearrangement joins TRBV7-2 to TRBJ2-2; D not resolved. The CDR3 extends over 14 amino acids. Trimming took 5 bases from V and 6 from J, leaving 13 bases between them. Per the germline V gene, CDR1 is SGHTA and CDR2 is FQGNSA. Written as DNA, the CDR3 is TGTGCCAGCAGCCCGGGCCTCCCAGCCGGGGAGCTGTTTTTT. Its translation is CASSPGLPAGELFF.

The chain uses TRBV11-2 and TRBJ2-3, with 13 bases lining up with TRBD2. The CDR3 runs 16 residues. Trimming removed 5 bases from V and 2 bases from J; junction bases left unmatched: 4. CDR1 is SGHAT, CDR2 FQNNGV, per germline. CDR3 sequence: CASSTGLAGFTDTQYF. As DNA, the CDR3 is TGTGCCAGCAGCACGGGACTAGCGGGGTTCACAGATACGCAGTATTTT.

In this sample, this clonotype turned up many times. The chain recombines TRBV20-1 with TRBJ2-1; TRBD1 agrees at 10 bases. The germline gives CDR1 DFQATT, CDR2 SNEGSKA (reference sequence). The CDR3 covers 15 residues. V shed 0 bases and J 9 bases; nucleotides not matched to a gene: 8. The CDR3 DNA is TGCAGTGCTAGAGATCGACAGGGGGCGTTTGGTGAGCAGTTCTTC. Residues: CSARDRQGAFGEQFF.

This clonotype turned up a few times. This chain joins TRBV7-7 and TRBJ1-1; TRBD1 matches at 8 bases. Trimming cost V 5 bases and J 0 bases; bases outside gene matches: 11. The length of the CDR3 is 17 residues. From germline, CDR1 is SSHAT and CDR2 FNYEAQ (reference sequence). The CDR3 loop is CASSPPGQGALNTEAFF. The CDR3 nucleotides read TGTGCCAGCAGCCCCCCGGGTCAGGGGGCTTTGAACACTGAAGCTTTCTTT.

This clonotype was seen repeatedly, ten times or more. The chain joins TRBV7-2 to TRBJ1-5; 7 nucleotides agree with TRBD1. Trimming cost V 8 bases and J 6 bases; bases outside gene matches: 7. CDR1 is SGHTA and CDR2 is FQGNSA in the germline V gene. The CDR3 is made up of 13 amino acids. CDR3 amino acids: CASSRQGSQPQHF. CDR3 nucleotides: TGTGCCAGCTCCCGACAGGGAAGTCAGCCCCAGCATTTT.

This clonotype showed up many times. The V call is TRBV28, the J call TRBJ1-5, with a possible D match to TRBD1 (5 bases). The CDR3 has 14 residues. V was shortened by 6 bases and J by 5 bases, with 14 bases between the two germline ends. Germline CDR1 MDHEN, CDR2 SYDVKM. The CDR3 here is CASRSLTGDQPQHF. In DNA form, the CDR3 reads TGTGCCAGCAGATCTTTGACGGGGGATCAGCCCCAGCATTTT. The whole variable domain, filled in from reference TRBV28 and TRBJ1-5, reads DVKVTQSSRYLVKRTGEKVFLECVQDMDHENMFWYRQDPGLGLRLIYFSYDVKMKEKGDIPEGYSVSREKKERFSLILESASTNQTSMYLCASRSLTGDQPQHFGDGTRLSIL.

In this sample, this clonotype turned up many times. V usage is TRBV20-1 and J usage is TRBJ1-1; D possibly corresponds to TRBD1 (6 bases). Germline values: CDR1 DFQATT, CDR2 SNEGSKA (reference sequence). CDR3 size: 11 residues. The V and J ends lost 4 bases and 6 bases respectively, with 9 bases between them. The CDR3, as DNA: TGCAGTGCTACCGGGGGCGCTGAAGCTTTCTTT. Protein product: CSATGGAEAFF.

This clonotype was found many times. V gene TRBV6-2 or TRBV6-3 combines with J gene TRBJ1-6; TRBD1 might be the D (5 bases). Germline CDR1 MNHEY, CDR2 SVGEGT. The CDR3 is made up of 18 amino acids. V was trimmed by 7 bases and J by 1 base, leaving 20 bases between them. The CDR3 nucleotides read TGTGCCAGCACCCACGGGACGGGGAAGTTGTCCTATAATTCACCCCTCCACTTT. As protein: CASTHGTGKLSYNSPLHF.

In this sample, this clonotype turned up many times. The rearrangement links TRBV5-1 to TRBJ1-1; the D is unclear. V dropped 8 bases and J dropped 0 bases, with 11 bases sitting between them. The germline V gene encodes CDR1 SGHRS and CDR2 YFSETQ. The CDR3 totals 13 residues. The CDR3 DNA is TGCGCCAGTAAAGAGCCGGTGAACACTGAAGCTTTCTTT. Encoded protein: CASKEPVNTEAFF.

The chain is built from TRBV7-8 and TRBJ2-6; weak D call: TRBD2 (5 bases). The CDR3 totals 16 residues. The V gene's germline CDR1 is SGHVS and CDR2 FQNEAQ. Trimming removed 4 bases at V and 0 bases at J, with 10 bases between. The CDR3 DNA reads TGTGCCAGCAGCTCGCGGGCCGGCTCTGGGGCCAACGTCCTGACTTTC. Translation: CASSSRAGSGANVLTF.

The rearrangement joins TRBV7-2 to TRBJ1-3, with D unresolved. There are 15 residues in the CDR3. CDR1 and CDR2 (germline): SGHTA, FQGNSA. Deletions cut 1 base from V and 0 bases from J, with 7 bases between. The CDR3 DNA follows: TGTGCCAGCAGCTTAGGGCGGGGCTCTGGAAACACCATATATTTT. Translating it yields CASSLGRGSGNTIYF.

This chain connects TRBV20-1 to TRBJ2-5, with TRBD2 matching 11 bases. This CDR3 spans 14 amino acids. V lost 2 bases, J lost 5 bases, and 4 bases stayed unmatched. Germline V gene sequence: CDR1 DFQATT, CDR2 SNEGSKA (reference sequence). The CDR3 is CSARIAGGPETQYF. CDR3 DNA sequence: TGCAGTGCTAGAATAGCGGGAGGGCCGGAGACCCAGTACTTC.

The J gene is TRBJ2-1, the V gene TRBV20-1, with D maybe TRBD2 (6 bases). From germline, CDR1 is DFQATT and CDR2 SNEGSKA (reference sequence). Trimming removed 2 bases from V and 6 bases from J, with 14 bases in between. The CDR3 runs to 14 residues. The CDR3 sequence: CSARKGGRVNEQFF. CDR3 nucleotide sequence: TGCAGTGCTAGAAAGGGAGGAAGGGTCAATGAGCAGTTCTTC.

The chain carries TRBV20-1 and TRBJ2-3, with D perhaps matching TRBD1 or TRBD2 (6 bases each). CDR3 size: 15 residues. Germline CDR1 DFQATT, CDR2 SNEGSKA (reference sequence). The CDR3, as DNA: TGCACCGCCCCGACAGGCGGGAAGGGGGCAGATACGCAGTATTTT. Amino acid sequence: CTAPTGGKGADTQYF.

The V gene is TRBV12-3 or TRBV12-4, the J gene TRBJ1-3; no definite D call. This CDR3 has 14 amino acids. The V gene lost 5 bases and the J gene lost 0 bases, with 8 bases spanning the gap. Written as DNA, the CDR3 is TGTGCCAGCAGTCGGACGGACTCTGGAAACACCATATATTTT. Its translation: CASSRTDSGNTIYF.

In its sample, this clonotype was seen a few times. The chain recombines TRBV4-1 with TRBJ2-7; 9 nucleotides agree with TRBD1. The CDR3 sequence is 15 residues long. The V gene end was trimmed by 6 bases and the J gene end by 4 bases; junction bases not matched to a gene: 10. Per germline, CDR1 MGHRA and CDR2 YSYEKL. CDR3 in amino acids: CASSRAPDRGYEQYF. CDR3 DNA sequence: TGCGCCAGCAGTCGAGCCCCGGACAGGGGTTACGAGCAGTACTTC.

The sample holds a few counts of this clonotype. The V and J genes are TRBV20-1 and TRBJ2-3; unclear D gene. The CDR3 spans 12 residues. The V and J ends lost 6 bases and 3 bases respectively, with 10 bases between them. The germline V gene has CDR1 DFQATT and CDR2 SNEGSKA (reference sequence). The chain's CDR3 is CSATLQTDTQYF. The CDR3 coding sequence is TGCAGTGCCACGCTTCAGACAGATACGCAGTATTTT.

This clonotype was detected many times. The chain uses TRBV4-3 and TRBJ1-5, with no clear D. The germline V gene has CDR1 LGHNA and CDR2 YSLEER. Deletions cut 0 bases from V and 0 bases from J, with 6 bases between. The CDR3 has 15 amino acids. The CDR3 DNA reads TGCGCCAGCAGCCAAGAGGGAGATAGCAATCAGCCCCAGCATTTT. Translating gives CASSQEGDSNQPQHF.

The sample holds a few counts of this clonotype. The chain joins TRBV5-1 to TRBJ1-2; a possible D gene is TRBD1 (6 bases). The CDR3 is 16 amino acids. In germline, CDR1 is SGHRS, CDR2 YFSETQ. Trimming pared 3 bases from V and 8 bases from J, leaving 23 bases between. The CDR3 loop is CASSSNTGTPVGGYTF. For the CDR3, the DNA is TGCGCCAGCAGCTCCAACACCGGGACACCCGTGGGGGGCTACACCTTC.

This clonotype was picked up a small number of times. This sequence joins TRBV20-1 and TRBJ1-4; D is unresolved. This CDR3 contains 14 residues. V was trimmed by 6 bases and J by 6 bases, leaving 17 bases between them. CDR1 DFQATT and CDR2 SNEGSKA come from the germline V gene (reference sequence). This CDR3 is CSATPTSGDEKLFF. CDR3 sequence (DNA): TGCAGTGCCACTCCGACATCTGGGGATGAAAAACTGTTTTTT.